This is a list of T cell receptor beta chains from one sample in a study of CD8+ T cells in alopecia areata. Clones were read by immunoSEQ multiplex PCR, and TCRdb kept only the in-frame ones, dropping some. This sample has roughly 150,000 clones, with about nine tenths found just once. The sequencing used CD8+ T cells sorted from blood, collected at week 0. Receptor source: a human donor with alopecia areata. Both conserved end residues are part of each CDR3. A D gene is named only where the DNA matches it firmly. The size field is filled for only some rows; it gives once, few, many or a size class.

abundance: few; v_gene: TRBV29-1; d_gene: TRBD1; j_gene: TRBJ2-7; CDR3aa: CSVGDSSYEQYF; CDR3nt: TGCAGCGTTGGGGACAGCTCCTACGAGCAGTACTTC
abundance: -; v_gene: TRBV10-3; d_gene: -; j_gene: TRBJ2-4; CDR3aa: CAISWFSMGNIQYF; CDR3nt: TGTGCCATCAGTTGGTTCTCGATGGGGAACATTCAGTACTTC
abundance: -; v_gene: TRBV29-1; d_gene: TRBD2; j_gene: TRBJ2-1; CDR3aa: CSVAGLAGVAVINEQFF; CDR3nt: TGCAGCGTTGCGGGACTAGCGGGAGTCGCGGTAATTAATGAGCAGTTCTTC
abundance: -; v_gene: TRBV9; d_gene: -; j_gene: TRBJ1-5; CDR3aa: CASSVEGDSNQPQHF; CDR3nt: TGTGCCAGCAGCGTAGAGGGGGATAGCAATCAGCCCCAGCATTTT
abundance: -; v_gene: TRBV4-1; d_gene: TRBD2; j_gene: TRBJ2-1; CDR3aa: CASSLAGGQANEQFF; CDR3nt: TGCGCCAGCAGCTTAGCGGGAGGGCAGGCCAATGAGCAGTTCTTC
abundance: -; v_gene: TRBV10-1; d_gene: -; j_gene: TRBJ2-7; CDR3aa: CASSESSPNEQYF; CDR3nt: TGCGCCAGCAGTGAGTCCTCGCCTAACGAGCAGTACTTC
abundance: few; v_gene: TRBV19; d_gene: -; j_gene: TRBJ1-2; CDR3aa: CASRNVGYTF; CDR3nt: TGTGCCAGCCGGAACGTCGGCTACACCTTC
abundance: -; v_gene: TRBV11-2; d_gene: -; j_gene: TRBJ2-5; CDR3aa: CASSLVTAGYQETQYF; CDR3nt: TGTGCCAGCAGCTTAGTTACAGCAGGGTACCAAGAGACCCAGTACTTC
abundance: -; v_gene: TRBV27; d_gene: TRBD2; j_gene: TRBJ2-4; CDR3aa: CASSLAGGLNIQYF; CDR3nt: TGTGCCAGCTCCTTAGCGGGAGGACTTAACATTCAGTACTTC
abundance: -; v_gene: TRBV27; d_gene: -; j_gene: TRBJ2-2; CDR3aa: CASSLSALFAVNTGELFF; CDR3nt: TGTGCCAGCAGTTTATCGGCCCTTTTTGCGGTAAACACCGGGGAGCTGTTTTTT
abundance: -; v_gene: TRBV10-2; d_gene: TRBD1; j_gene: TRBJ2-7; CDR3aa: CASSEMGQSYEQYF; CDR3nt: TGCGCCAGCAGTGAGATGGGACAGAGCTACGAGCAGTACTTC
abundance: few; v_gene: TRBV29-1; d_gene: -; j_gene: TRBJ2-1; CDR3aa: CSVQPDGTINEQFF; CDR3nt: TGCAGCGTTCAGCCAGACGGCACAATCAATGAGCAGTTCTTC
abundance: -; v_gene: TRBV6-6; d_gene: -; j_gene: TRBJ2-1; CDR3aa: CASNRQRNYNEQFF; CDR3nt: TGTGCCAGCAACAGGCAGCGGAACTACAATGAGCAGTTCTTC
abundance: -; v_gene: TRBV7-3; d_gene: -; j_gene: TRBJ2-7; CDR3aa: CASSYYPGLAAEQYF; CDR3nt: TGTGCCAGCAGCTATTACCCTGGGCTAGCTGCCGAGCAGTACTTC
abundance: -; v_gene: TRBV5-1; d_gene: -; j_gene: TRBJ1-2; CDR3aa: CASSFVTRSPNYGYTF; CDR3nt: TGCGCCAGCAGTTTCGTCACAAGGTCCCCGAACTATGGCTACACCTTC
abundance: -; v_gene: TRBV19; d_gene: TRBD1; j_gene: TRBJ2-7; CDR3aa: CASSPTGTYYEQYF; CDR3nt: TGTGCCAGTAGTCCGACAGGGACCTACTACGAGCAGTACTTC
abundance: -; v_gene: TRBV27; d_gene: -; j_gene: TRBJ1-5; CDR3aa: CASSSTLGTAEVNQPQHF; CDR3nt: TGTGCCAGCAGTTCCACACTTGGGACCGCTGAGGTCAATCAGCCCCAGCATTTT
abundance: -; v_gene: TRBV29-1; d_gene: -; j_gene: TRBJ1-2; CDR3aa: CSAGEGGDYGYTF; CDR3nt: TGCAGCGCCGGGGAGGGAGGTGACTATGGCTACACCTTC
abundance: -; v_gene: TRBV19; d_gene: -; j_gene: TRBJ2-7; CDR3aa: CASSTGEGVDEQYF; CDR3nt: TGTGCCAGTAGTACGGGAGAAGGAGTAGACGAGCAGTACTTC
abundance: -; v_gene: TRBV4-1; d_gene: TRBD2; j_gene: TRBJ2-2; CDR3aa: CASSLAGGANTGELFF; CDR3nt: TGCGCCAGCAGCCTAGCGGGAGGCGCGAACACCGGGGAGCTGTTTTTT
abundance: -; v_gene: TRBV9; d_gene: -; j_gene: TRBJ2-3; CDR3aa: CASSPGVGTDTQYF; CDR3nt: TGTGCCAGCAGTCCTGGAGTCGGCACAGATACGCAGTATTTT